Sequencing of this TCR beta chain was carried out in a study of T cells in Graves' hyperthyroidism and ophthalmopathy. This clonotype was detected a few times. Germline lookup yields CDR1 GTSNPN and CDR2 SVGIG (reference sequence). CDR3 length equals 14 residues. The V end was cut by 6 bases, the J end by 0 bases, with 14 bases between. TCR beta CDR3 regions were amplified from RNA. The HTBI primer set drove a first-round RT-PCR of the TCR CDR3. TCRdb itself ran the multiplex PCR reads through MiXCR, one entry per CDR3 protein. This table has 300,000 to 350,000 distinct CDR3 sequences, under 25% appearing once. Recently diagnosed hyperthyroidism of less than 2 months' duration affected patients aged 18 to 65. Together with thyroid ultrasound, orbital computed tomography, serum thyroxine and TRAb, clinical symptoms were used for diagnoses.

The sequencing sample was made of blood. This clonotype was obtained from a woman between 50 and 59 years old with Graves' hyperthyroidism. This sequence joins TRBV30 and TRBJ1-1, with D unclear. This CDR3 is CACSVLAMNTEAFF. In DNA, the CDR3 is TGTGCCTGCTCGGTTTTGGCCATGAACACTGAAGCTTTCTTT.